These 24 T cell receptor beta chains were sequenced from one sample in a study of identifying expanded T cells in peripheral blood. Method: immunoSEQ multiplex PCR; TCRdb's copy keeps in-frame clones and lacks some. In the table there are fewer than 85,000 clones, about 83% of which are singletons. What was sequenced was blood. The receptor set was obtained from a person aged 18 to 70 in good health.

The chain uses TRBV15 and TRBJ1-2; no definite D call. This CDR3 comprises 15 residues. Germline V lookup: CDR1 LNHNV, CDR2 YYDKDF (reference sequence). Deletions cut 0 bases from V and 4 bases from J, with 12 bases between. CDR3 nucleotide sequence: TGTGCCACCAGCAGAGATCTGGGAGCCCTCTATGGCTACACCTTC. This codes for CATSRDLGALYGYTF.

This chain uses TRBV19 with TRBJ1-1; D is uncertain. Trimming removed 6 bases from V and 0 bases from J, with 8 bases in between. CDR3 size: 13 residues. CDR1 and CDR2 (germline): LNHDA, SQIVND (reference sequence). The CDR3 here is CASRYIMNTEAFF. CDR3 in DNA: TGTGCCAGTAGGTACATTATGAACACTGAAGCTTTCTTT.

The rearrangement joins TRBV18 to TRBJ2-5; D might be TRBD2 (6 bases). The CDR3 is 15 amino acids. The V gene lost 0 bases and the J gene lost 5 bases, with 13 bases spanning the gap. Per the germline V gene, CDR1 is KGHSH and CDR2 is LQKENI. The CDR3 bases are TGTGCCAGCTCACCACCGGCGGGGCCGCGCGAGACCCAGTACTTC. This gives the protein CASSPPAGPRETQYF.

DNA of the CDR3: TGTGCCAGCAGGGGACTAGCGGGAGAGAATGAGCAGTTCTTC. This sequence encodes CASRGLAGENEQFF. The rearrangement links TRBV6-5 to TRBJ2-1; 14 positions agree with TRBD2. The CDR3 runs to 14 residues. The trim removed 6 bases at V and 7 bases at J, leaving 2 bases unmatched. The germline V gene encodes CDR1 MNHEY and CDR2 SVGAGI.

There are a few counts of this clone. This rearrangement joins TRBV6-6 to TRBJ1-5; perhaps TRBD1 as D (6 bases). The CDR3 length is 15 residues. CDR1 MNHNY and CDR2 SVGAGI come from the germline V gene (reference sequence). Trimming removed 6 bases at V and 1 base at J, with 13 bases between. The CDR3 nucleotides read TGTGCCAGCAGGGCCGGGACAAGGAGCAATCAGCCCCAGCATTTT. This translates into CASRAGTRSNQPQHF.

This chain uses TRBV7-2 with TRBJ2-2; D may correspond to TRBD1 or TRBD2 (5 bases each). CDR1 is SGHTA and CDR2 is FQGNSA in the germline V gene. The CDR3 extends over 12 amino acids. With 10 bases removed from V and 6 bases from J, the gap between germline ends came to 12 bases. Here the CDR3 DNA reads TGTGCCATTCGAGGGGTTCCCGGGGAGCTGTTTTTT. As protein: CAIRGVPGELFF. Based on the CDR3 plus reference TRBV7-2 and TRBJ2-2, the full variable domain is GAGVSQSPSNKVTEKGKDVELRCDPISGHTALYWYRQSLGQGLEFLIYFQGNSAPDKSGLPSDRFSAERTGGSVSTLTIQRTQQEDSAVYLCAIRGVPGELFFGEGSRLTVL.

The V call is TRBV5-1, the J call TRBJ1-4, with TRBD1 identical over 7 bases. The CDR3 spans 18 residues. Germline CDR1 SGHRS, CDR2 YFSETQ. Unmatched junction bases numbered 19, after V lost 4 bases and J lost 7 bases. The CDR3 nucleotides read TGCGCCAGCAGCCTATCCTCCCCAGGGGGTGGCAAAGGTGAAAAACTGTTTTTT. Its translation: CASSLSSPGGGKGEKLFF.

The chain uses TRBV6-5 and TRBJ2-5; TRBD2 matches at 14 bases. Per germline, CDR1 MNHEY and CDR2 SVGAGI. After removal of 11 bases from V and 7 bases from J, the junction contained 6 bases not matched to a gene. The CDR3 length is 13 residues. The CDR3 loop is CAAGTSGSGTQYF. The CDR3 DNA reads TGTGCCGCAGGGACTAGCGGGAGTGGGACCCAGTACTTC.

The sample holds a few counts of this clone. The CDR3 DNA sequence: TGTGCCAGCAGTAGCAACCCCAGAGAGACCCAGTACTTC. Translation: CASSSNPRETQYF. The chain joins TRBV14 to TRBJ2-5; D is unclear. With 6 bases removed from V and 4 bases from J, the gap between germline ends came to 12 bases. Germline V gene lookup returns CDR1 SGHDN and CDR2 FVKESK. This CDR3 region has 13 residues.

CDR3 coding DNA: TGTGCCAGCACGACAGACTATGGCTACACCTTC. It encodes CASTTDYGYTF. The V call is TRBV6-1, the J call TRBJ1-2, with D perhaps matching TRBD1 (5 bases). Trimming took off 7 bases at V and 3 bases at J, with 6 bases between the two ends. The germline CDR1 and CDR2 sequences are MNHNS and SASEGT. The CDR3 covers 11 residues.

This clone was recorded only once. The chain uses TRBV27 and TRBJ2-7, with 7 bases that match TRBD1. J lost 3 bases, V lost 4 bases, and 9 bases had no gene match. From germline, CDR1 is MNHEY and CDR2 SMNVEV (reference sequence). The CDR3 spans 15 residues. CDR3 sequence (DNA): TGTGCCAGCAGTTCGACAGGGCTAGGGGACTACGAGCAGTACTTC. Its protein is CASSSTGLGDYEQYF.

This chain joins TRBV28 and TRBJ1-3; 7 bases are shared with TRBD1. CDR1 and CDR2 from the germline V gene are MDHEN and SYDVKM. Trimming removed 3 bases from V and 4 bases from J; junction bases left unmatched: 6. This CDR3 contains 15 residues. The CDR3 sequence is CASSFRQGGGNTIYF. The CDR3, as DNA: TGTGCCAGCAGTTTCCGTCAGGGGGGCGGAAACACCATATATTTT.

The DNA for the CDR3 is TGTGCCAGCACCCCACAGGGAGGTGGCCAAGAGACCCAGTACTTC. This translates into CASTPQGGGQETQYF. The chain has TRBV7-2 and TRBJ2-5; D is possibly TRBD1 or TRBD2 (6 bases each). V lost 7 bases and J lost 1, with 16 bases in between. Germline V gene data show CDR1 as SGHTA and CDR2 as FQGNSA. This CDR3 is 15 amino acids long.

The chain is built from TRBV6-1 and TRBJ1-4; TRBD1 is a possible D gene (6 bases). This CDR3 spans 16 amino acids. The V and J ends lost 2 bases and 7 bases respectively, with 17 bases between them. Germline CDR1 is MNHNS and CDR2 is SASEGT. The CDR3 sequence is CASSESEGQATEKLFF. CDR3 DNA: TGTGCCAGCAGTGAAAGCGAGGGACAAGCCACTGAAAAACTGTTTTTT.

This sequence joins TRBV7-2 and TRBJ2-7; possibly TRBD2 for D (5 bases). The V gene lost 0 bases and the J gene lost 7 bases, with 19 bases spanning the gap. The CDR3 length is 16 residues. Germline loops: CDR1 SGHTA, CDR2 FQGNSA. CDR3 DNA: TGTGCCAGCAGCTTAGCGATCCTCAGCGGTAGAGAGGAGCAGTACTTC. Protein sequence: CASSLAILSGREEQYF.

This clone was found once. Other DNA sequences in the same sample also yield this CDR3. V usage is TRBV28 and J usage is TRBJ1-1, with 7 positions matching TRBD1. The ends lost 6 bases at V and 4 bases at J; junction bases unmatched: 5. Germline assignment: CDR1 MDHEN and CDR2 SYDVKM. The CDR3 has 13 residues. CDR3 in DNA: TGTGCCAGCAGCCGACAGGGACGCACTGAAGCTTTCTTT. It is translated as CASSRQGRTEAFF.

This chain connects TRBV7-2 to TRBJ1-1, with D maybe TRBD1 (6 bases). This CDR3 region has 13 residues. Germline values: CDR1 SGHTA, CDR2 FQGNSA. V lost 2 bases to trimming and J lost 4 bases, with 8 bases between them. The CDR3 reads CASSLKGGTEAFF. The CDR3 DNA is TGTGCCAGCAGCTTAAAGGGGGGCACTGAAGCTTTCTTT.

The chain has TRBV6-1 and TRBJ2-5; tentatively, D is TRBD1 or TRBD2 (5 bases each). V lost 2 bases and J lost 3, with 13 bases in between. This CDR3 is 15 amino acids long. Germline CDR1 and CDR2: MNHNS and SASEGT. The CDR3 region has the DNA TGTGCCAGCAGTGAATTGAAGGGACCAGAAGAGACCCAGTACTTC. It yields the protein CASSELKGPEETQYF.

J is TRBJ1-1 and V is TRBV7-2; the D is unclear. The CDR3 is 11 residues long. The germline V and J ends were trimmed by 5 bases and 5 bases, with 6 bases remaining between them. Germline assignment: CDR1 SGHTA and CDR2 FQGNSA. The CDR3: CASSDVTEAFF. In DNA, the CDR3 is TGTGCCAGCAGCGACGTTACTGAAGCTTTCTTT.

The chain couples TRBV14 to TRBJ2-1; 11 positions match TRBD2. The V segment lost 4 bases and the J segment 3 bases; nucleotides outside the gene matches: 17. The CDR3 covers 20 residues. The V gene's germline CDR1 is SGHDN and CDR2 FVKESK. CDR3 loop: CASSRGLLAGASPYYNEQFF. CDR3 nucleotides: TGTGCCAGCAGCCGCGGCCTACTAGCGGGAGCCTCTCCCTACTACAATGAGCAGTTCTTC.

The chain links TRBV28 to TRBJ1-5; D possibly corresponds to TRBD1 (6 bases). Germline V gives CDR1 MDHEN, CDR2 SYDVKM. V was clipped by 5 bases and J by 0 bases, with 11 bases between them. The CDR3 consists of 15 residues. CDR3 nucleotides: TGTGCCAGCAGTGGGACAAACCTTAGCAATCAGCCCCAGCATTTT. Translating it yields CASSGTNLSNQPQHF.

The rearrangement uses TRBV7-3 and TRBJ2-3, with D hard to call. Trimming stripped 1 base from V and 3 bases from J, with 8 bases between. Germline V gene lookup returns CDR1 SGHTA and CDR2 FQGTGA. The CDR3 consists of 14 residues. This chain's CDR3 is CASSLMGSTDTQYF. The DNA for the CDR3 is TGTGCCAGCAGCTTAATGGGATCAACAGATACGCAGTATTTT.

This clone was observed a single time. The J gene is TRBJ2-7, the V gene TRBV4-2; TRBD1 might be the D (5 bases). Germline values: CDR1 LGHNA, CDR2 YNFKEQ. V gave up 2 bases and J gave up 1 base, with 12 bases separating them. This CDR3 has 15 amino acids. The CDR3 loop is CASSQLDTYSYEQYF. In DNA, the CDR3 is TGTGCCAGCAGCCAACTGGACACCTATTCCTACGAGCAGTACTTC.

This clone showed up just once. This chain connects TRBV29-1 to TRBJ2-3, with TRBD2 as a possible D gene (7 bases). The CDR3 length is 14 residues. Trimming took 8 bases from V and 0 from J, leaving 15 bases between them. Germline V gives CDR1 SQVTM, CDR2 ANQGSEA. The CDR3 region has the DNA TGCAGCCTGTTGAGGGGGGGGAGCACAGATACGCAGTATTTT. This codes for CSLLRGGSTDTQYF.